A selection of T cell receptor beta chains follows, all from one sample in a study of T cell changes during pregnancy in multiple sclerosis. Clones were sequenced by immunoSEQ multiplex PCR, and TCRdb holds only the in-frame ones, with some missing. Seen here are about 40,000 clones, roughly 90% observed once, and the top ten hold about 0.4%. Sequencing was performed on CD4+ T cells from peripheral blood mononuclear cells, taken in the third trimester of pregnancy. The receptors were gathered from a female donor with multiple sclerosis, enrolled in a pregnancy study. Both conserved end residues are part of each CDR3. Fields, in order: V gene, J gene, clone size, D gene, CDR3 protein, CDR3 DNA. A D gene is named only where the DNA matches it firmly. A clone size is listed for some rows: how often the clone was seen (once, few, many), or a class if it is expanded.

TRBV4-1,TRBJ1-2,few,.,CASSQQGLTRYGYTF,TGCGCCAGCAGCCAGCAAGGACTGACCCGCTATGGCTACACCTTC
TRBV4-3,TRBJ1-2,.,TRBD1,CASSQTAQGLWGYTF,TGCGCCAGCAGCCAGACCGCACAGGGGTTGTGGGGCTACACCTTC
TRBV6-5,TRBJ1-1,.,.,CARGGLPPFF,TGTGCCAGGGGAGGGCTCCCGCCTTTCTTT
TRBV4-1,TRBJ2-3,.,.,CASRPRGSSTDTQYF,TGCGCCAGCAGACCGAGGGGGTCTAGCACAGATACGCAGTATTTT
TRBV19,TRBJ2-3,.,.,CASSSPRQGTDTQYF,TGTGCCAGTAGTTCCCCGAGACAGGGCACAGATACGCAGTATTTT
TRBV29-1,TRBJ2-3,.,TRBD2,CSATGGAHSTDTQYF,TGCAGCGCTACCGGGGGGGCGCACAGCACAGATACGCAGTATTTT
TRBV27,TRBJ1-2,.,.,CASREGYYGYTF,TGTGCCAGCAGGGAGGGGTACTATGGCTACACCTTC
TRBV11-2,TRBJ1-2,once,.,CASSFSVQAGYTF,TGTGCCAGCAGCTTTTCCGTTCAGGCTGGCTACACCTTC
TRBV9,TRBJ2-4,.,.,CASSVDAALAKNIQYF,TGTGCCAGCAGCGTAGACGCGGCTCTAGCCAAAAACATTCAGTACTTC
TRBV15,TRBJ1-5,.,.,CATSREDRESPQHF,TGTGCCACCAGCAGAGAGGACAGAGAATCGCCCCAGCATTTT
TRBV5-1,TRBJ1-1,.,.,CASSDLAANTEAFF,TGCGCCAGCAGCGATTTGGCGGCAAACACTGAAGCTTTCTTT
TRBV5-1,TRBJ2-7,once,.,CASSLELEQYF,TGCGCCAGCAGCTTGGAACTCGAGCAGTACTTC
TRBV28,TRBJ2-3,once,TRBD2,CASSLRLAGDRDTQYF,TGTGCCAGCAGTCTAAGACTAGCGGGAGATAGAGATACGCAGTATTTT
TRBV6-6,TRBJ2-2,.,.,CASSPGGRTGELFF,TGTGCCAGCAGTCCCGGAGGGCGTACAGGGGAGCTGTTTTTT
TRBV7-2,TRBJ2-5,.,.,CASSPKETQYF,TGTGCCAGCAGCCCAAAAGAGACCCAGTACTTC
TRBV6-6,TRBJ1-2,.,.,CASSPTGDYGYTF,TGTGCCAGCAGTCCGACAGGTGACTATGGCTACACCTTC
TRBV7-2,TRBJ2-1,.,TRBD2,CASSPGGESYNEQFF,TGTGCCAGCAGCCCGGGGGGGGAATCCTACAATGAGCAGTTCTTC
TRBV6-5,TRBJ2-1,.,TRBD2,CASRPQDSGPTKQFF,TGTGCCAGCAGGCCCCAGGATAGCGGGCCTACAAAGCAGTTCTTC
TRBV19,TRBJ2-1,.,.,CASSIEAGDYNEQFF,TGTGCCAGTAGTATAGAGGCAGGGGATTACAATGAGCAGTTCTTC
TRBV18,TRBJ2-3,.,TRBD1,CASSPGTGGKDTQYF,TGTGCCAGCTCACCAGGGACAGGGGGGAAAGATACGCAGTATTTT
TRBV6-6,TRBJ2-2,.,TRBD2,CASTTRLAGDTGELFF,TGTGCCAGCACTACGCGGCTAGCGGGAGATACCGGGGAGCTGTTTTTT
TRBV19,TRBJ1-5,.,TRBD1,CASRQGNMAQPQHF,TGTGCCAGTCGACAGGGGAATATGGCTCAGCCCCAGCATTTT
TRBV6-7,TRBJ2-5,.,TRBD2,CASSYSILSGDQETQYF,TGTGCCAGCAGTTACTCGATATTAAGCGGGGACCAAGAGACCCAGTACTTC
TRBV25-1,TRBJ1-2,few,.,CASSETTEPQDGYTF,TGTGCCAGCAGTGAAACGACAGAGCCCCAGGATGGCTACACCTTC
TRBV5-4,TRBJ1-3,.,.,CASSSPGSPGNTIYF,TGTGCCAGCAGCTCCCCGGGGTCTCCTGGAAACACCATATATTTT
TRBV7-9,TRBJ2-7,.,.,CASSLGPPIEQYF,TGTGCCAGCAGCTTAGGCCCTCCTATAGAGCAGTACTTC
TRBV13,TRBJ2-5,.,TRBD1,CASSLSPSLLTGQGETQYF,TGTGCCAGCAGCTTATCCCCTTCCCTTTTGACGGGACAGGGTGAGACCCAGTACTTC
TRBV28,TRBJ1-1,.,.,CASSSARGRNTEAFF,TGTGCCAGCAGTTCAGCCAGGGGACGGAACACTGAAGCTTTCTTT
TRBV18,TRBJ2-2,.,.,CASSPSGTRNTGELFF,TGTGCCAGCTCACCGTCCGGGACACGAAACACCGGGGAGCTGTTTTTT
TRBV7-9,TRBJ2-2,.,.,CASSQELAGTGELFF,TGTGCCAGCAGCCAGGAACTCGCAGGCACCGGGGAGCTGTTTTTT
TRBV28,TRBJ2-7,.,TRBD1,CASSLPRRDRGRNEQYF,TGTGCCAGCAGTTTACCTCGGAGGGACAGGGGACGCAACGAGCAGTACTTC
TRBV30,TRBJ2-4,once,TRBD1,CAWSQPTGVSAKNIQYF,TGTGCCTGGAGCCAACCAACAGGGGTATCGGCCAAAAACATTCAGTACTTC
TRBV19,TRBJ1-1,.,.,CASSIAGVGTEAFF,TGTGCCAGTAGTATAGCGGGGGTTGGCACTGAAGCTTTCTTT
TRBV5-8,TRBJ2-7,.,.,CASSFRYEQYF,TGTGCCAGCAGCTTCAGGTACGAGCAGTACTTC
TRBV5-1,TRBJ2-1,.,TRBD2,CASSFTGGTYNEQFF,TGCGCCAGCAGTTTTACGGGAGGAACCTACAATGAGCAGTTCTTC
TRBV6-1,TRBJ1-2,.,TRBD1,CASSTDRVRGYTF,TGTGCCAGCAGTACCGACAGGGTGAGAGGCTACACCTTC
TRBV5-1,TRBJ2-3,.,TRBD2,CASSEMGGSTDTQYF,TGCGCCAGCAGCGAGATGGGGGGGAGCACAGATACGCAGTATTTT
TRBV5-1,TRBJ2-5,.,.,CASSLMVQAEGTQYF,TGCGCCAGCAGCTTGATGGTACAGGCGGAGGGGACCCAGTACTTC
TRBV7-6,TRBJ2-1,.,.,CAGSLTSSSYNEQFF,TGTGCCGGCAGCTTAACCTCGAGCTCCTACAATGAGCAGTTCTTC
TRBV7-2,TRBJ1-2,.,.,CASSLAGEGGYTF,TGTGCCAGCAGCTTAGCAGGGGAAGGTGGCTACACCTTC
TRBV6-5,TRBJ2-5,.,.,CASSYSKFEETQYF,TGTGCCAGCAGTTACTCAAAATTCGAAGAGACCCAGTACTTC
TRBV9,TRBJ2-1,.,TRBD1,CASSLGQVDYNEQFF,TGTGCCAGCAGCCTCGGACAGGTGGACTACAATGAGCAGTTCTTC
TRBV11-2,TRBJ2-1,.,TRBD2,CASSLELAGTNEQFF,TGTGCCAGCAGCTTAGAACTAGCGGGGACAAATGAGCAGTTCTTC
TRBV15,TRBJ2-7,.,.,CATSRDRGLTYEQYF,TGTGCCACCAGCAGAGATCGGGGACTCACCTACGAGCAGTACTTC
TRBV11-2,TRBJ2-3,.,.,CASSSGWGGTDTQYF,TGTGCCAGCAGCTCCGGCTGGGGCGGTACAGATACGCAGTATTTT
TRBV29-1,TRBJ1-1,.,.,CSVDSGRASTEAFF,TGCAGCGTTGATTCGGGGAGGGCTTCCACTGAAGCTTTCTTT
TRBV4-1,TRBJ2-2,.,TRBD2,CASSQDVTSGRAWVGELFF,TGCGCCAGCAGCCAAGATGTGACTAGCGGGAGGGCCTGGGTCGGGGAGCTGTTTTTT
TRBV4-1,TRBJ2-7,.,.,CASSSPGTQTSYEQYF,TGCGCCAGCAGCTCCCCCGGGACACAAACCTCCTACGAGCAGTACTTC
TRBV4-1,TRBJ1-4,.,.,CASSQGQRELQEKLFF,TGCGCCAGCAGCCAAGGACAGAGAGAGCTACAGGAAAAACTGTTTTTT
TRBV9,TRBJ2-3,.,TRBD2,CASSEGTSGRAGTDTQYF,TGTGCCAGCAGCGAGGGGACTAGCGGGAGGGCGGGCACAGATACGCAGTATTTT
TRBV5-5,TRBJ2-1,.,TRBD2,CASSLSGSSYNEQFF,TGTGCCAGCAGCTTGAGCGGGAGCTCCTACAATGAGCAGTTCTTC
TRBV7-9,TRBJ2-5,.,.,CASSLTIGETQYF,TGTGCCAGCAGTTTAACTATCGGGGAGACCCAGTACTTC
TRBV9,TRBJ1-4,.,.,CASSPGLTFDEKLFF,TGTGCCAGCAGCCCAGGACTAACTTTCGATGAAAAACTGTTTTTT